This passage covers 4 T cell receptor beta chains from one sample sequenced in a study of T cell changes during pregnancy in multiple sclerosis. Using immunoSEQ multiplex PCR, the repertoire was profiled, and TCRdb retains in-frame clones only, with some absent. The table includes 66,000 or so clones, roughly nine tenths detected once. Sequencing used CD8+ T cells from peripheral blood mononuclear cells, obtained before pregnancy. The receptors originated from a female donor with multiple sclerosis, enrolled in a pregnancy study.

This clone came up once. This chain connects TRBV6-1 to TRBJ1-2; D gene ambiguous. With 0 bases removed from V and 6 bases from J, the gap between germline ends came to 8 bases. This CDR3 is 13 amino acids long. The germline V gene has CDR1 MNHNS and CDR2 SASEGT. Written as DNA, the CDR3 is TGTGCCAGCAGTGAAGCCGTCCCGGATGGCTACACCTTC. Translated: CASSEAVPDGYTF.

The chain has TRBV19 and TRBJ2-3; 11 positions agree with TRBD2. Germline assignment: CDR1 LNHDA and CDR2 SQIVND (reference sequence). V was clipped by 4 bases and J by 6 bases; unmatched bases: 6. The CDR3 runs to 15 residues. The CDR3 reads CASSTIAGGPDTQYF. The DNA for the CDR3 is TGTGCCAGTAGTACAATAGCGGGGGGGCCCGATACGCAGTATTTT. Combining the CDR3 with reference TRBV19 and TRBJ2-3 gives the whole variable domain DGGITQSPKYLFRKEGQNVTLSCEQNLNHDAMYWYRQDPGQGLRLIYYSQIVNDFQKGDIAEGYSVSREKKESFPLTVTSAQKNPTAFYLCASSTIAGGPDTQYFGPGTRLTVL.

The chain links TRBV10-3 to TRBJ2-7; 7 bases align to TRBD1. Germline V gives CDR1 ENHRY, CDR2 SYGVKD. Trimming at V came to 0 bases and at J to 5 bases, leaving 16 bases not matched to a gene. There are 18 residues in the CDR3. As DNA, the CDR3 is TGTGCCATCAGTGAGTCGATGGTAGGGGGCATCCTAGGGGACGAGCAGTACTTC. Translated, it gives CAISESMVGGILGDEQYF.

Here the CDR3 DNA reads TGTGCCACCCTAGGAACCACTGGGGCCAACGTCCTGACTTTC. Translation: CATLGTTGANVLTF. The rearrangement joins TRBV19 to TRBJ2-6; D unresolved. Trimming took 10 bases from V and 2 from J, leaving 12 bases between them. This CDR3 spans 14 amino acids. CDR1 is LNHDA, CDR2 SQIVND, per germline (reference sequence).